These 31 T cell receptor beta chains share one sample of origin, sequenced in a study of blood T cell repertoires in COVID-19. Here immunoSEQ multiplex PCR was the method, and the copy in TCRdb shows in-frame clones only, minus some. This sample yields 130,000 or so clones, of which around 83% are seen a single time; 5.5% to 6.5% belongs to the top ten. The specimen was peripheral blood. Receptors originate from a man older than 75 with active or convalescent COVID-19.

This clone was observed a few times. In DNA, the CDR3 is TGTGCCAGCAGCTGGACGGGGAACTATGGCTACACCTTC. This codes for CASSWTGNYGYTF. The chain has TRBV7-2 and TRBJ1-2, with D hard to call. Trimming pared 4 bases from V and 2 bases from J, leaving 8 bases between. The germline gives CDR1 SGHTA, CDR2 FQGNSA. This CDR3 region has 13 residues. Full variable domain (rest looked up from reference TRBV7-2 and TRBJ1-2): GAGVSQSPSNKVTEKGKDVELRCDPISGHTALYWYRQSLGQGLEFLIYFQGNSAPDKSGLPSDRFSAERTGGSVSTLTIQRTQQEDSAVYLCASSWTGNYGYTFGSGTRLTVV.

The chain couples TRBV12-3 or TRBV12-4 to TRBJ2-5; the D gene is possibly TRBD2 (6 bases). CDR3 length equals 13 residues. Trimming removed 6 bases at V and 5 bases at J, with 13 bases between. In DNA, the CDR3 is TGTGCCAGCAGCCGACTAGTTCTTGAGACCCAGTACTTC. It is translated as CASSRLVLETQYF.

In its sample, this clone was seen once. The chain combines TRBV2 with TRBJ1-2, with a tentative D call TRBD1 (6 bases). The CDR3 is 15 residues long. V lost 0 bases and J lost 2, with 10 bases in between. Germline V gene lookup returns CDR1 SNHLY and CDR2 FYNNEI. The CDR3 loop reads CASSEARTANYGYTF. CDR3 in DNA: TGTGCCAGCAGTGAAGCTAGGACAGCGAACTATGGCTACACCTTC.

This clone was found many times. The chain links TRBV9 to TRBJ1-1; perhaps TRBD1 as D (6 bases). Germline CDR1 SGDLS, CDR2 YYNGEE. The CDR3 is 14 amino acids. The V and J ends lost 4 bases and 4 bases respectively, with 14 bases between them. CDR3 amino acids: CASSPRGGSTEAFF. CDR3 coding DNA: TGTGCCAGCAGCCCGAGGGGGGGTTCCACTGAAGCTTTCTTT.

V gene TRBV6-4 combines with J gene TRBJ1-1; D ambiguous. This CDR3 has 13 residues. Germline assignment: CDR1 MRHNA and CDR2 SNTAGT. V was clipped by 6 bases and J by 2 bases, with 10 bases between them. The CDR3 spells CASSAQQNTEAFF. Written as DNA, the CDR3 is TGTGCCAGCAGCGCACAGCAAAACACTGAAGCTTTCTTT.

The chain uses TRBV28 and TRBJ1-5, with D perhaps TRBD1 (5 bases). From germline, CDR1 is MDHEN and CDR2 SYDVKM. The CDR3 is made up of 15 amino acids. V shed 2 bases and J shed 2 bases, with 10 bases lying between them. CDR3 region: CASSLGTRGNQPQHF. CDR3 bases: TGTGCCAGCAGTTTAGGTACCAGGGGCAATCAGCCCCAGCATTTT.

The chain combines TRBV6-2 or TRBV6-3 with TRBJ1-5, with TRBD1 identical over 8 bases. Germline V gene sequence: CDR1 MNHEY, CDR2 SVGEGT. The CDR3 covers 16 residues. The ends lost 4 bases at V and 5 bases at J; junction bases unmatched: 10. As DNA, the CDR3 is TGTGCCAGCAGTTTACAGGGGGACAGGAGCTATCAGCCCCAGCATTTT. Translated: CASSLQGDRSYQPQHF.

The gene calls are TRBV3-1 (or the pseudogene TRBV3-2) and TRBJ1-2; maybe TRBD1 (6 bases). The germline gives CDR1 LGHDT, CDR2 YNNKEL (reference sequence). Trimming cost V 5 bases and J 4 bases, with 14 bases left between them. The CDR3 extends over 14 amino acids. The CDR3 is CASSYLTGSYGYTF. As DNA, the CDR3 is TGTGCCAGCAGCTACCTCACAGGGAGCTATGGCTACACCTTC.

The chain combines TRBV4-3 with TRBJ2-7; a weak D match, TRBD1 (6 bases). The germline CDR1 and CDR2 sequences are LGHNA and YSLEER. The V gene lost 2 bases and the J gene lost 0 bases, with 11 bases spanning the gap. CDR3 length equals 15 residues. CDR3: CASSQRADSSYEQYF. CDR3 coding DNA: TGCGCCAGCAGCCAACGGGCGGACAGCTCCTACGAGCAGTACTTC.

The chain has TRBV7-9 and TRBJ2-3, with D possibly matching TRBD2 (5 bases). Per the germline V gene, CDR1 is SEHNR and CDR2 is FQNEAQ (reference sequence). CDR3 length: 15 residues. Trimming left V 5 bases short and J 4 bases short, with 16 bases between. CDR3 loop: CASSPARATPDTQYF. In nucleotides, the CDR3 is TGTGCCAGCAGCCCAGCGAGGGCTACGCCAGATACGCAGTATTTT. Full variable domain (outside the CDR3, taken from reference TRBV7-9 and TRBJ2-3): DTGVSQNPRHKITKRGQNVTFRCDPISEHNRLYWYRQTLGQGPEFLTYFQNEAQLEKSRLLSDRFSAERPKGSFSTLEIQRTEQGDSAMYLCASSPARATPDTQYFGPGTRLTVL.

The chain recombines TRBV10-3 with TRBJ1-2; the match to TRBD1 covers 9 bases. The CDR3 has 15 amino acids. J lost 6 bases, V lost 4 bases, and 9 bases had no gene match. Germline values: CDR1 ENHRY, CDR2 SYGVKD. CDR3 in amino acids: CAISVRQGEFHGYTF. CDR3 sequence (DNA): TGTGCCATCAGTGTGCGACAGGGGGAATTCCATGGCTACACCTTC.

This chain connects TRBV27 to TRBJ2-5, with D perhaps TRBD1 (6 bases). Per germline, CDR1 MNHEY and CDR2 SMNVEV (reference sequence). The CDR3 has 14 residues. Trimming shortened V by 5 bases and J by 5 bases, and 15 bases separated the two germline ends. CDR3: CASSRLGGRETQYF. The DNA of the CDR3 is TGTGCCAGCAGTCGCCTAGGGGGAAGGGAGACCCAGTACTTC.

To note about this clone: Other DNA sequences from this sample encode an identical CDR3 as well. The chain is built from TRBV11-2 and TRBJ2-2; possible D gene TRBD1, 6 bases. Germline V CDR1 and CDR2: SGHAT, FQNNGV. V lost 5 bases, J lost 1 base, and 8 bases lay in between. This CDR3 spans 14 amino acids. The CDR3 spells CASSRRGNTGELFF. The CDR3 DNA reads TGTGCCAGCAGCCGCAGGGGGAACACCGGGGAGCTGTTTTTT.

The chain carries TRBV7-9 and TRBJ1-5; 7 nucleotides match TRBD1. The CDR3 covers 15 residues. In germline, CDR1 is SEHNR, CDR2 FQNEAQ (reference sequence). Germline trimming cut 1 base from V and 4 bases from J; bases unmatched to any gene: 4. The CDR3: CASSLGQGLNQPQHF. The CDR3 DNA reads TGTGCCAGCAGCTTAGGACAGGGATTAAATCAGCCCCAGCATTTT.

Of note for this clone: One junction end does not reproduce the germline sequence, and a read error may be involved. The rearrangement links TRBV28 to TRBJ1-2; D is unclear. Germline assignment: CDR1 MDHEN and CDR2 SYDVKM. This CDR3 has 13 residues. The CDR3 bases are TGTGCCAGCAATTTATTAACTAACTATGGCTACACCTTC. Protein sequence: CASNLLTNYGYTF.

The chain carries TRBV3-1 (or the pseudogene TRBV3-2) and TRBJ1-1; 7 bases agree with TRBD1. Trimming took 3 bases from V and 5 from J; bases not matched to a gene: 3. Germline CDR1 is LGHDT and CDR2 is YNNKEL (reference sequence). This CDR3 contains 13 residues. In DNA, the CDR3 is TGTGCCAGCAGCCAGTCCAGGGGGACTGAAGCTTTCTTT. As protein: CASSQSRGTEAFF.

The chain combines TRBV6-1 with TRBJ2-7; D might be TRBD2 (5 bases). Trimming cost V 1 base and J 6 bases, with 19 bases left between them. Germline V gives CDR1 MNHNS, CDR2 SASEGT. There are 16 residues in the CDR3. The CDR3 reads CASSEGYVGEGFEQYF. The CDR3 coding sequence is TGTGCCAGCAGTGAAGGGTACGTCGGGGAAGGCTTCGAGCAGTACTTC.

The genes are TRBV4-3 and TRBJ2-7; no reliable D call. From germline, CDR1 is LGHNA and CDR2 YSLEER. This CDR3 is 13 amino acids long. Trimming removed 0 bases from V and 5 bases from J, with 8 bases in between. CDR3 region: CASSQEWHHEQYF. The CDR3 DNA reads TGCGCCAGCAGCCAAGAGTGGCACCACGAGCAGTACTTC.

The rearrangement uses TRBV7-8 and TRBJ2-7; D call uncertain. This CDR3 region has 13 residues. The ends were cut back, 1 base at V and 4 bases at J, with 8 bases in the middle. Germline lookup yields CDR1 SGHVS and CDR2 FQNEAQ. Here the CDR3 reads CASSLGGTYEQYF. CDR3 DNA: TGTGCCAGCAGCTTAGGAGGTACTTACGAGCAGTACTTC.

This sequence joins TRBV19 and TRBJ2-1, with 7 bases aligning to TRBD1. From germline, CDR1 is LNHDA and CDR2 SQIVND (reference sequence). This CDR3 comprises 14 residues. The V gene end was trimmed by 10 bases and the J gene end by 0 bases; junction bases not matched to a gene: 6. In DNA form, the CDR3 reads TGTGCCACTTCGGACAGGAGCTCCTACAATGAGCAGTTCTTC. This translates into CATSDRSSYNEQFF.

The V call is TRBV6-5, the J call TRBJ2-1; 11 bases map to TRBD2. The CDR3 spans 15 residues. The ends lost 5 bases at V and 10 bases at J; junction bases unmatched: 10. Germline loops: CDR1 MNHEY, CDR2 SVGAGI. The CDR3 sequence is CASSRSSGGAQEQFF. DNA for the CDR3: TGTGCCAGCAGTAGGAGTAGCGGGGGGGCACAAGAGCAGTTCTTC.

This chain connects TRBV4-2 to TRBJ1-2; no firm D call. The CDR3 sequence is 16 residues long. From germline, CDR1 is LGHNA and CDR2 YNFKEQ. V was trimmed by 0 bases and J by 4 bases, leaving 15 bases between them. The CDR3 spells CASSQDVAGTGYGYTF. In nucleotides, the CDR3 is TGTGCCAGCAGCCAAGATGTTGCAGGTACCGGCTATGGCTACACCTTC.

This clone has more than one count but fewer than ten. The rearrangement uses TRBV18 and TRBJ1-1; 9 bases are shared with TRBD1. Germline CDR1 KGHSH, CDR2 LQKENI. The CDR3 is 13 amino acids. After removal of 5 bases from V and 10 bases from J, the junction contained 8 bases not matched to a gene. The CDR3 DNA sequence: TGTGCCAGCTCATCCCGGGACAGGGAGGCAGCTTTCTTT. Encoded protein: CASSSRDREAAFF.

This chain uses TRBV19 with TRBJ1-3; maybe TRBD1 (5 bases). Germline V gene data show CDR1 as LNHDA and CDR2 as SQIVND (reference sequence). The V and J ends lost 5 bases and 0 bases respectively, with 14 bases between them. CDR3 length: 16 amino acids. CDR3 in amino acids: CASSLQQANSGNTIYF. The CDR3 nucleotides are TGTGCCAGTAGTCTGCAACAGGCTAACTCTGGAAACACCATATATTTT. Complete variable domain (other parts from reference TRBV19 and TRBJ1-3): DGGITQSPKYLFRKEGQNVTLSCEQNLNHDAMYWYRQDPGQGLRLIYYSQIVNDFQKGDIAEGYSVSREKKESFPLTVTSAQKNPTAFYLCASSLQQANSGNTIYFGEGSWLTVV.

This clone was observed a handful of times. V usage is TRBV3-1 (or the pseudogene TRBV3-2) and J usage is TRBJ1-6; D is possibly TRBD1 (5 bases). CDR1 is LGHDT and CDR2 is YNNKEL in the germline V gene (reference sequence). CDR3 length equals 14 residues. Trimming took off 0 bases at V and 9 bases at J, with 9 bases between the two ends. This CDR3 reads CASSQDRVTSPLHF. The CDR3 DNA reads TGTGCCAGCAGCCAAGACAGGGTAACTTCACCCCTCCACTTT.

This clone was recorded a few times. This chain uses TRBV28 with TRBJ1-2; tentative D call: TRBD1 (5 bases). The V and J ends lost 3 bases and 4 bases respectively, with 9 bases between them. The CDR3 has 13 residues. Germline V gene data show CDR1 as MDHEN and CDR2 as SYDVKM. The CDR3 DNA follows: TGTGCCAGCAGTTTCGACAGCATCTATGGCTACACCTTC. Protein sequence: CASSFDSIYGYTF.

V usage is TRBV14 and J usage is TRBJ1-4, with 7 nucleotides matching TRBD1. Trimming removed 5 bases from V and 5 bases from J; junction bases left unmatched: 5. The length of the CDR3 is 14 residues. Germline V CDR1 and CDR2: SGHDN, FVKESK. Here the CDR3 DNA reads TGTGCCAGCAGCACACGGACAGGAAATGAAAAACTGTTTTTT. It yields the protein CASSTRTGNEKLFF.

This chain connects TRBV7-2 to TRBJ1-6; 9 positions match TRBD1. The V and J ends lost 1 base and 7 bases, in that order; junction bases with no gene match: 2. The CDR3 has 15 amino acids. Germline V gene sequence: CDR1 SGHTA, CDR2 FQGNSA. CDR3 residues: CASSLGTGANSPLHF. CDR3 in DNA: TGTGCCAGCAGCTTAGGGACAGGGGCCAATTCACCCCTCCACTTT.

The CDR3 sequence: CASSMGQGTVSPLHF. CDR3 sequence (DNA): TGTGCCAGTAGTATGGGACAGGGAACGGTTTCACCCCTCCACTTT. J is TRBJ1-6 and V is TRBV19, with 9 nucleotides matching TRBD1. V lost 3 bases to trimming and J lost 9 bases; unmatched junction nucleotides: 6. CDR3 length: 15 residues. Germline values: CDR1 LNHDA, CDR2 SQIVND (reference sequence).

Regarding this clone: A junction boundary mismatches the germline segment, possibly from a read error. The chain carries TRBV7-2 and TRBJ2-3; 11 bases are a match to TRBD2. The CDR3 is made up of 14 amino acids. The germline gives CDR1 SGHTA, CDR2 FQGNSA. This chain's CDR3 is CASTLAGGTDTQYF. CDR3 DNA sequence: TGTGCCAGCACCTTAGCGGGGGGGACAGATACGCAGTATTTT.

This clone was seen a few times. CDR3 loop: CASSWGDSNSPLHF. The CDR3 DNA sequence: TGTGCCAGCAGCTGGGGGGACAGTAATTCACCCCTCCACTTT. The chain has TRBV5-4 and TRBJ1-6; 7 bases map to TRBD1. The CDR3 covers 14 residues. Losses at the gene ends were 3 bases for V and 6 bases for J; bases not matched to a gene: 3. The germline CDR1 and CDR2 sequences are SGHNT and YYREEE (reference sequence).